The count of the clone carrying this TCR beta chain is one. Negative isolation was used for CD8+ and CD4+ T cells and FACS enrichment for TEMRA cells. RNA amounts of about 0.45 to 1 ug underwent reverse transcription with random hexamers. Amplification of the TCR beta CDR3 was carried out by immunoSEQ multiplex PCR, which spanned a total of 54 Vbeta and 13 Jbeta segments. TCRdb reprocessed the immunoSEQ multiplex PCR reads with MiXCR, giving one entry per CDR3 protein. The profile shows a few hundred thousand distinct CDR3 sequences, about 94% of them singletons. This record belongs to a study of CD8 T cells in Susac syndrome. The trim removed 2 bases at V and 4 bases at J, leaving 5 bases unmatched. CDR3 length: 14 residues. Germline V gene sequence: CDR1 SGHNT, CDR2 YYREEE (reference sequence).

Sequenced: CD4+ T cells from PBMCs. The clonotype originates from a human donor with multiple sclerosis. The rearrangement links TRBV5-4 to TRBJ1-1, with 7 bases fitting TRBD1. In nucleotides, the CDR3 is TGTGCCAGCAGCTTTACAGGGGCGAGCACTGAAGCTTTCTTT. The encoded protein is CASSFTGASTEAFF.